This entry lists 20 T cell receptor beta chains sequenced from one sample in a study of blood T cell repertoires in COVID-19. This table comes from immunoSEQ multiplex PCR, and its TCRdb copy is limited to in-frame clones, with some not included. The sample yields about 70,000 clones, 70% to 90% seen once. The sequencing sample was made of peripheral blood. These TCRs come from a woman in her sixties with acute or convalescent COVID-19.

The J gene is TRBJ2-7, the V gene TRBV5-5; 7 bases agree with TRBD1. Losses at the gene ends were 6 bases for V and 6 bases for J; bases not matched to a gene: 6. Per the germline V gene, CDR1 is SGHKS and CDR2 is YYEKEE (reference sequence). The CDR3 is made up of 12 amino acids. The DNA of the CDR3 is TGTGCCAGCACCGGGACAGTGGCCGAGCAGTACTTC. It yields the protein CASTGTVAEQYF.

This clone was seen once. This rearrangement joins TRBV7-2 to TRBJ1-2; no clear D gene. The germline V gene has CDR1 SGHTA and CDR2 FQGNSA. The CDR3 has 13 amino acids. Trimming cost V 8 bases and J 0 bases, with 10 bases left between them. The CDR3 is CASQIFANYGYTF. Here the CDR3 DNA reads TGTGCCAGCCAGATTTTTGCTAACTATGGCTACACCTTC. Combining the CDR3 with reference TRBV7-2 and TRBJ1-2 gives the whole variable domain GAGVSQSPSNKVTEKGKDVELRCDPISGHTALYWYRQSLGQGLEFLIYFQGNSAPDKSGLPSDRFSAERTGGSVSTLTIQRTQQEDSAVYLCASQIFANYGYTFGSGTRLTVV.

The chain uses TRBV2 and TRBJ2-7; 9 nucleotides match TRBD1. Germline values: CDR1 SNHLY, CDR2 FYNNEI. Trimming took 5 bases from V and 5 from J; bases not matched to a gene: 16. This CDR3 is 17 amino acids long. The CDR3 loop reads CASSRDRVDRWADEQYF. CDR3 DNA: TGTGCCAGCAGTAGGGACAGGGTTGATAGGTGGGCAGACGAGCAGTACTTC.

V and J are TRBV29-1 and TRBJ1-1; D gene ambiguous. Looked up from germline, CDR1 is SQVTM and CDR2 is ANQGSEA. Between the trimmed V and J ends, which lost 6 bases and 1 base, there was a span of 9 bases. This CDR3 is 12 amino acids long. The CDR3 DNA follows: TGCAGCGTCAAAGACACGAACACTGAAGCTTTCTTT. Protein: CSVKDTNTEAFF. Together with reference TRBV29-1 and TRBJ1-1, the CDR3 gives the full variable domain: SAVISQKPSRDICQRGTSLTIQCQVDSQVTMMFWYRQQPGQSLTLIATANQGSEATYESGFVIDKFPISRPNLTFSTLTVSNMSPEDSSIYLCSVKDTNTEAFFGQGTRLTVV.

The rearrangement uses TRBV4-2 and TRBJ1-2; TRBD1 matches 9 bases. V dropped 2 bases and J dropped 5; count of bases not matched to a gene: 6. Germline values: CDR1 LGHNA, CDR2 YNFKEQ. The CDR3 sequence is 15 residues long. CDR3: CASSQRTGEGYGYTF. The CDR3 region has the DNA TGTGCCAGCAGCCAACGGACAGGGGAGGGGTATGGCTACACCTTC.

The V call is TRBV5-1, the J call TRBJ2-7; D not certain. The V and J ends lost 0 bases and 6 bases respectively, with 13 bases between them. Germline V gene lookup returns CDR1 SGHRS and CDR2 YFSETQ. This CDR3 is built from 14 residues. The CDR3 loop is CASSLVPSGSEQYF. CDR3 DNA sequence: TGCGCCAGCAGCTTGGTACCGTCAGGATCCGAGCAGTACTTC.

This clone was seen just once. V usage is TRBV4-2 and J usage is TRBJ1-4; TRBD1 matches 11 bases. The V segment lost 3 bases and the J segment 1 base; nucleotides outside the gene matches: 4. The V gene's germline CDR1 is LGHNA and CDR2 YNFKEQ. This CDR3 is built from 17 residues. The CDR3 region is CASSQFGTGGTNEKLFF. The CDR3 nucleotides read TGTGCCAGCAGCCAGTTTGGGACAGGGGGAACTAATGAAAAACTGTTTTTT.

This chain joins TRBV19 and TRBJ2-1; possible D gene TRBD2, 5 bases. Trimming shortened V by 3 bases and J by 8 bases, and 14 bases separated the two germline ends. Germline CDR1 is LNHDA and CDR2 is SQIVND (reference sequence). The CDR3 spans 14 residues. CDR3 amino acids: CASSIRGNRDEQFF. The CDR3 DNA sequence: TGTGCCAGTAGTATTAGAGGGAATCGCGATGAGCAGTTCTTC.

Points on this clone: One end of the junction does not line up with germline, which may come from a read error. The V call is TRBV11-1, the J call TRBJ1-1, with D possibly matching TRBD1 (6 bases). CDR3 length equals 16 residues. Germline V CDR1 and CDR2: SGHAT, FQDESV (reference sequence). CDR3 sequence reads: CVSSLGHREENTEAFF. The CDR3 DNA reads as TGTGTCAGCAGCCTCGGGCACAGGGAAGAGAACACTGAAGCTTTCTTT.

CDR3 amino acids: CASSLGGQINQPQHF. The CDR3 region has the DNA TGCGCCAGCAGCTTGGGGGGACAGATCAATCAGCCCCAGCATTTT. The genes are TRBV5-1 and TRBJ1-5; 7 bases fit TRBD1. Per the germline V gene, CDR1 is SGHRS and CDR2 is YFSETQ. The CDR3 consists of 15 residues. The J segment lost 3 bases and the V segment lost 0 bases, leaving 3 bases of the junction unmatched.

The genes are TRBV13 and TRBJ2-2; 12 nucleotides match TRBD2. This CDR3 has 18 residues. Per the germline V gene, CDR1 is PRHDT and CDR2 is FYEKMQ (reference sequence). V trimming: 5 bases; J trimming: 4 bases; junction bases outside the gene matches: 11. The CDR3 DNA is TGTGCCAGCAGCGACACCCTCCCTAGCGGGGGGGCCACCGGGGAGCTGTTTTTT. The encoded protein is CASSDTLPSGGATGELFF.

This clone was seen a single time. CDR3 DNA: TGCGCCAGCAGCTTGGTACAGGGGAGTGTCTATGGCTACACCTTC. Protein sequence: CASSLVQGSVYGYTF. The chain carries TRBV5-1 and TRBJ1-2, with 7 bases aligning to TRBD1. In germline, CDR1 is SGHRS, CDR2 YFSETQ. This CDR3 comprises 15 residues. J was trimmed by 4 bases and V by 0 bases; bases with no gene match: 6.

V usage is TRBV5-4 and J usage is TRBJ1-6, with 7 bases lining up with TRBD1. Germline CDR1 and CDR2: SGHNT and YYREEE (reference sequence). J was trimmed by 6 bases and V by 0 bases; bases with no gene match: 3. This CDR3 is built from 15 residues. CDR3 coding DNA: TGTGCCAGCAGCTTGGGACAGGGTAGTAATTCACCCCTCCACTTT. Its protein is CASSLGQGSNSPLHF. Filled out from reference TRBV5-4 and TRBJ1-6, the complete variable domain reads ETGVTQSPTHLIKTRGQQVTLRCSSQSGHNTVSWYQQALGQGPQFIFQYYREEENGRGNFPPRFSGLQFPNYSSELNVNALELDDSALYLCASSLGQGSNSPLHFGNGTRLTVT.

The chain has TRBV6-5 and TRBJ2-1, with a tentative D call TRBD1 (7 bases). Trimming cost V 6 bases and J 4 bases, with 13 bases left between them. Looked up from germline, CDR1 is MNHEY and CDR2 is SVGAGI. This CDR3 comprises 14 residues. This CDR3 is CASRQGGPYNEQFF. The CDR3 DNA reads as TGTGCCAGCAGGCAGGGGGGACCTTACAATGAGCAGTTCTTC.

The chain joins TRBV19 to TRBJ2-1; D might be TRBD2 (6 bases). The CDR3 extends over 16 amino acids. Trimming took 0 bases from V and 3 from J, leaving 12 bases between them. Germline values: CDR1 LNHDA, CDR2 SQIVND (reference sequence). CDR3 region: CASSIDGTDNYNEQFF. In DNA, the CDR3 is TGTGCCAGTAGTATAGACGGGACTGATAACTACAATGAGCAGTTCTTC.

This chain links TRBV4-1 with TRBJ1-2, with D unclear. The CDR3 is 13 amino acids. The V gene lost 4 bases and the J gene lost 5 bases, with 11 bases spanning the gap. Germline CDR1 is MGHRA and CDR2 is YSYEKL. CDR3 sequence (DNA): TGCGCCAGCAGCCTGGTCGGAGCGTATGGCTACACCTTC. Translation: CASSLVGAYGYTF.

This sequence joins TRBV6-5 and TRBJ1-5; D is unclear. This CDR3 contains 13 residues. Germline CDR1 is MNHEY and CDR2 is SVGAGI. Deletions cut 2 bases from V and 4 bases from J, with 6 bases between. The CDR3 loop is CASSYAINQPQHF. CDR3 nucleotide sequence: TGTGCCAGCAGTTACGCTATAAATCAGCCCCAGCATTTT.

J is TRBJ1-1 and V is TRBV7-9; no definite D call. The CDR3 is 14 residues long. CDR1 and CDR2 (germline): SEHNR, FQNEAQ (reference sequence). The V end was cut by 1 base, the J end by 10 bases, with 16 bases between. CDR3 DNA sequence: TGTGCCAGCAGCTTAGAAATTGGCCGACATTCAGCTTTCTTT. Translating gives CASSLEIGRHSAFF.

This sequence joins TRBV30 and TRBJ1-6; the D gene is possibly TRBD1 (5 bases). Germline loops: CDR1 GTSNPN, CDR2 SVGIG (reference sequence). The CDR3 contains 14 residues. V lost 4 bases to trimming and J lost 6 bases, with 13 bases between them. The CDR3 sequence is CAWTGLGLNSPLHF. The CDR3 DNA sequence: TGTGCCTGGACGGGCTTGGGGCTTAATTCACCCCTCCACTTT.

The chain recombines TRBV18 with TRBJ1-1, with D possibly being TRBD1 (6 bases). Germline values: CDR1 KGHSH, CDR2 LQKENI. Deletions cut 4 bases from V and 1 base from J, with 7 bases between. This CDR3 comprises 13 residues. The CDR3 spells CASSQDRNTEAFF. CDR3 DNA: TGTGCCAGCTCACAGGACAGGAACACTGAAGCTTTCTTT.